The sequence of this T cell receptor beta chain was determined in a study of blood T cell repertoires in COVID-19. As for the study in general: Sources were T cells, B-cell-depleted T cells, or PBMCs; the material itself was cDNA or gDNA.

The table came from immunoSEQ multiplex PCR; TCRdb's copy has only in-frame clones and leaves some out. This sample has about 150,000 clones, with around four fifths found just once. The CDR3 runs 16 residues. Germline CDR1 reads KGHSH; CDR2 reads LQKENI. Trimming removed 3 bases from V and 2 bases from J, with 14 bases in between. Participants' reported clinical history set cohort assignment. Either two negative PCRs, clearance, or symptom resolution qualified Cohort 3 donors as recovered. The TCR originated in a woman aged 40 to 49 who had recovered from COVID-19. The V call is TRBV18, the J call TRBJ1-3; tentatively, D is TRBD1 (6 bases). Sequencing input: PBMCs or T cells enriched from blood (not recorded which). The CDR3, as DNA: TGTGCCAGCTCACCGACAGGTTTACTAACTGGAAACACCATATATTTT. Its protein is CASSPTGLLTGNTIYF. The variable domain in full, completed from reference TRBV18 and TRBJ1-3, reads NAGVMQNPRHLVRRRGQEARLRCSPMKGHSHVYWYRQLPEEGLKFMVYLQKENIIDESGMPKERFSAEFPKEGPSILRIQQVVRGDSAAYFCASSPTGLLTGNTIYFGEGSWLTVV.